These 24 T cell receptor beta chains originate from one sample sequenced in a study of blood T cell repertoires in COVID-19. Profiled with immunoSEQ multiplex PCR; TCRdb holds only in-frame clones, not every one. The sample has around 200,000 clones; more than 65% are singletons. Sequencing was performed on peripheral blood. Every receptor here comes from a man in his fifties with active or convalescent COVID-19.

V usage is TRBV6-6 and J usage is TRBJ1-6; tentatively, D is TRBD1 (5 bases). Germline assignment: CDR1 MNHNY and CDR2 SVGAGI (reference sequence). The V end was cut by 1 base, the J end by 5 bases, with 9 bases between. This CDR3 region has 15 residues. The CDR3 reads CASSYLGPDNSPLHF. In DNA form, the CDR3 reads TGTGCCAGCAGTTACTTGGGGCCGGATAATTCACCCCTCCACTTT.

The chain carries TRBV3-1 (or the pseudogene TRBV3-2) and TRBJ1-6; TRBD1 might be the D (6 bases). The CDR3 has 12 residues. The germline gives CDR1 LGHDT, CDR2 YNNKEL (reference sequence). V was clipped by 0 bases and J by 12 bases, with 6 bases between them. The CDR3 reads CASSQEGGPLHF. The CDR3 DNA reads as TGTGCCAGCAGCCAAGAAGGGGGACCCCTCCACTTT.

This chain links TRBV30 with TRBJ2-7, with D hard to call. The CDR3 contains 15 residues. V gave up 2 bases and J gave up 7 bases, with 21 bases separating them. Germline assignment: CDR1 GTSNPN and CDR2 SVGIG (reference sequence). The CDR3 spells CAWSPGVSQSWEQYF. CDR3 DNA sequence: TGTGCCTGGAGTCCCGGAGTATCCCAGTCTTGGGAGCAGTACTTC.

V and J are TRBV28 and TRBJ2-7, with TRBD1 as a possible D gene (6 bases). The CDR3 loop spans 13 amino acids. CDR1 and CDR2 (germline): MDHEN, SYDVKM. Trimming took 3 bases from V and 2 from J, leaving 8 bases between them. DNA of the CDR3: TGTGCCAGCAGTTTGGCAGGGGCCTACGAGCAGTACTTC. This sequence encodes CASSLAGAYEQYF.

The gene calls are TRBV28 and TRBJ2-7, with TRBD1 as a possible D gene (5 bases). Germline V gives CDR1 MDHEN, CDR2 SYDVKM. V dropped 6 bases and J dropped 1 base, with 22 bases sitting between them. The CDR3 extends over 17 amino acids. The chain's CDR3 is CASSTMGIGAESYEQYF. In DNA form, the CDR3 reads TGTGCCAGCAGCACGATGGGTATAGGGGCGGAATCCTACGAGCAGTACTTC.

The gene calls are TRBV18 and TRBJ2-3; perhaps TRBD1 as D (6 bases). The germline gives CDR1 KGHSH, CDR2 LQKENI. V lost 2 bases and J lost 8, with 17 bases in between. CDR3 length equals 15 residues. The DNA of the CDR3 is TGTGCCAGCTCACCAAGGGAGCAGGGGCCCGGTACGCAGTATTTT. Translated: CASSPREQGPGTQYF.

The chain uses TRBV18 and TRBJ2-6, with TRBD1 as a possible D gene (5 bases). The CDR3 has 16 residues. Germline V gene sequence: CDR1 KGHSH, CDR2 LQKENI. The V gene lost 1 base and the J gene lost 2 bases, with 9 bases spanning the gap. The CDR3 loop reads CASSPLPTAGANVLTF. The CDR3 coding sequence is TGTGCCAGCTCACCACTACCGACAGCTGGGGCCAACGTCCTGACTTTC.

The V gene is TRBV19, the J gene TRBJ2-7; 7 positions agree with TRBD1. With 2 bases clipped from V and 0 bases from J, the junction kept 1 base outside the gene matches. The CDR3 spans 14 residues. CDR1 is LNHDA and CDR2 is SQIVND in the germline V gene (reference sequence). The CDR3 is CASSIYRGSYEQYF. The CDR3 DNA follows: TGTGCCAGTAGTATATACAGGGGCTCCTACGAGCAGTACTTC.

This chain links TRBV15 with TRBJ1-2, with D uncertain. The CDR3 consists of 15 residues. The germline gives CDR1 LNHNV, CDR2 YYDKDF (reference sequence). The V end lost 1 base, the J end lost 7 bases, and 16 bases lay between the germline ends. CDR3 nucleotide sequence: TGTGCCACCAGCAGAGGCGGGAACAGCTTACTTGGCTACACCTTC. Its translation: CATSRGGNSLLGYTF.

V usage is TRBV29-1 and J usage is TRBJ2-4, with a possible D match to TRBD1 (5 bases). The V gene lost 4 bases and the J gene lost 8 bases, with 12 bases spanning the gap. Germline V gene lookup returns CDR1 SQVTM and CDR2 ANQGSEA. The CDR3 runs 12 residues. In nucleotides, the CDR3 is TGCAGCGTTGGGCAGGGTGGCGACATTCAGTACTTC. Translation gives CSVGQGGDIQYF.

This clone has just a few counts. The chain joins TRBV7-2 to TRBJ1-5; possibly TRBD1 for D (5 bases). Germline V gene lookup returns CDR1 SGHTA and CDR2 FQGNSA. V lost 0 bases to trimming and J lost 1 base, with 7 bases between them. The CDR3 consists of 15 residues. The CDR3 sequence: CASSLAGLSNQPQHF. In nucleotides, the CDR3 is TGTGCCAGCAGCTTAGCGGGGCTGAGCAATCAGCCCCAGCATTTT.

This chain joins TRBV5-1 and TRBJ2-1; 10 bases match TRBD2. Trimming at V came to 2 bases and at J to 2 bases, leaving 10 bases not matched to a gene. The V gene's germline CDR1 is SGHRS and CDR2 YFSETQ. This CDR3 is 18 amino acids long. CDR3 sequence reads: CASSLTSGAVDPYNEQFF. In DNA form, the CDR3 reads TGCGCCAGCAGCTTAACTAGCGGGGCCGTAGACCCCTACAATGAGCAGTTCTTC.

This clone has a single count. The CDR3 region is CAWNSFSGNTIYF. The CDR3, as DNA: TGTGCCTGGAATTCCTTCTCTGGAAACACCATATATTTT. V is TRBV30 and J is TRBJ1-3; D is unclear. The CDR3 is made up of 13 amino acids. V lost 4 bases to trimming and J lost 0 bases, with 7 bases between them. Germline CDR1 is GTSNPN and CDR2 is SVGIG (reference sequence).

V usage is TRBV5-1 and J usage is TRBJ1-5, with 7 nucleotides matching TRBD1. This CDR3 has 14 residues. In germline, CDR1 is SGHRS, CDR2 YFSETQ. The V gene end was trimmed by 0 bases and the J gene end by 6 bases; junction bases not matched to a gene: 3. The CDR3, as DNA: TGCGCCAGCAGCTTGGTCCAGGGGGGTCAGCCCCAGCATTTT. This encodes CASSLVQGGQPQHF.

V is TRBV29-1 and J is TRBJ2-5; 8 nucleotides align to TRBD2. This CDR3 comprises 14 residues. Germline assignment: CDR1 SQVTM and CDR2 ANQGSEA. V shed 4 bases, J shed 4 bases, and the junction held 8 bases outside the gene matches. The CDR3 loop is CSVGRGAGGETQYF. The CDR3 DNA sequence: TGCAGCGTTGGGCGGGGCGCGGGGGGAGAGACCCAGTACTTC.

Only a few counts were recorded for this clone. The gene calls are TRBV3-1 (or the pseudogene TRBV3-2) and TRBJ1-2, with D uncertain. There are 18 residues in the CDR3. Germline V gene data show CDR1 as LGHDT and CDR2 as YNNKEL (reference sequence). Trimming pared 0 bases from V and 8 bases from J, leaving 25 bases between. CDR3: CASSQDLTEYSYSRGYTF. CDR3 nucleotide sequence: TGTGCCAGCAGCCAAGATTTAACCGAGTACAGCTACTCTCGGGGCTACACCTTC.

The genes are TRBV11-2 and TRBJ2-7; maybe TRBD2 (6 bases). The CDR3 has 11 amino acids. Germline loops: CDR1 SGHAT, CDR2 FQNNGV. V lost 3 bases and J 6 bases, leaving 6 bases between the germline ends. CDR3 in amino acids: CASSLRGEQYF. The CDR3 DNA sequence: TGTGCCAGCAGCTTGCGGGGCGAGCAGTACTTC.

The V gene is TRBV5-4, the J gene TRBJ1-3; D not certain. V was pared by 4 bases and J by 2 bases, with 13 bases between. CDR1 is SGHNT and CDR2 is YYREEE in the germline V gene (reference sequence). The CDR3 is 15 residues long. The CDR3 protein is CASSLLERPGNTIYF. The CDR3, as DNA: TGTGCCAGCAGCCTTCTTGAGAGGCCTGGAAACACCATATATTTT.

J is TRBJ1-3 and V is TRBV3-1 (or the pseudogene TRBV3-2); 11 bases fit TRBD1. V was clipped by 4 bases and J by 4 bases; unmatched bases: 3. This CDR3 is built from 15 residues. CDR1 and CDR2 (germline): LGHDT, YNNKEL (reference sequence). This CDR3 reads CASSPDRGQGNTIYF. The CDR3 region has the DNA TGTGCCAGCAGCCCGGACAGGGGGCAAGGAAACACCATATATTTT.

Turning to this clone: An end of the junction differs from the germline gene, which may be a read error. The chain has TRBV29-1 and TRBJ2-5, with 13 bases matching TRBD2. This CDR3 spans 15 amino acids. Germline lookup yields CDR1 SQVTM and CDR2 ANQGSEA. The CDR3 spells CSVAGLAGAQETEYF. In DNA form, the CDR3 reads TGCAGCGTTGCCGGACTAGCGGGGGCCCAAGAGACCGAGTACTTC.

The table lists this clone with a count of one. This chain joins TRBV6-2 or TRBV6-3 and TRBJ2-7, with 12 bases identical to TRBD2. The CDR3 runs to 15 residues. Germline V gene lookup returns CDR1 MNHEY and CDR2 SVGEGT. With 4 bases clipped from V and 0 bases from J, the junction kept 1 base outside the gene matches. The CDR3 region has the DNA TGTGCCAGCAGTTGGACTAGCGGGGTCTCCTACGAGCAGTACTTC. Protein: CASSWTSGVSYEQYF.

The chain carries TRBV7-2 and TRBJ1-4; 9 bases fit TRBD1. The J segment lost 7 bases and the V segment lost 1 base, leaving 4 bases of the junction unmatched. Germline assignment: CDR1 SGHTA and CDR2 FQGNSA. This CDR3 comprises 15 residues. CDR3 DNA sequence: TGTGCCAGCAGCTTAGTTGGGACAGGGCGTGAAAAACTGTTTTTT. Protein product: CASSLVGTGREKLFF. The variable domain in full, with the rest retrieved from reference TRBV7-2 and TRBJ1-4, is GAGVSQSPSNKVTEKGKDVELRCDPISGHTALYWYRQSLGQGLEFLIYFQGNSAPDKSGLPSDRFSAERTGGSVSTLTIQRTQQEDSAVYLCASSLVGTGREKLFFGSGTQLSVL.

V gene TRBV9 combines with J gene TRBJ1-1; 7 bases are shared with TRBD1. Trimming removed 4 bases from V and 1 base from J; junction bases left unmatched: 7. Germline CDR1 is SGDLS and CDR2 is YYNGEE. The CDR3 covers 15 residues. CDR3 in DNA: TGTGCCAGCAGCACACCGGGACAGAGGAACACTGAAGCTTTCTTT. Encoded protein: CASSTPGQRNTEAFF.

This rearrangement joins TRBV6-4 to TRBJ2-1, with 9 bases aligning to TRBD2. CDR1 is MRHNA and CDR2 is SNTAGT in the germline V gene. Losses at the gene ends were 1 base for V and 0 bases for J; bases not matched to a gene: 1. The CDR3 runs to 16 residues. The CDR3, as DNA: TGTGCCAGCAGTGACTTTAGCGGGAGCTCCTACAATGAGCAGTTCTTC. Its translation is CASSDFSGSSYNEQFF.